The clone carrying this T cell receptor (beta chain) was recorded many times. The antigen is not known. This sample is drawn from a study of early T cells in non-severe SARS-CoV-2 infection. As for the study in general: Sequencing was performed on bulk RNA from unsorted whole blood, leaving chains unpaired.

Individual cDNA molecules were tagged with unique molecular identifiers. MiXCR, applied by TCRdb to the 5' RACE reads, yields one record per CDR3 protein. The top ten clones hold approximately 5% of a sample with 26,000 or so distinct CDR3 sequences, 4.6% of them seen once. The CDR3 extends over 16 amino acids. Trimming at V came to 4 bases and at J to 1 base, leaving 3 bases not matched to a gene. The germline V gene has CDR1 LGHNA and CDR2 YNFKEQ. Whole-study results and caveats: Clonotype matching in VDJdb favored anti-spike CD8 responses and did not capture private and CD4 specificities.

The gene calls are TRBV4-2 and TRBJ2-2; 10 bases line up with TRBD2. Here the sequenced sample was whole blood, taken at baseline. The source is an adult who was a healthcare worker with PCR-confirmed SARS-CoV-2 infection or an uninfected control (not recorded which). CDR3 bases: TGTGCCAGCAGCCCCCGGACTAGCGGGAACACCGGGGAGCTGTTTTTT. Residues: CASSPRTSGNTGELFF.